One sample yielded the 22 T cell receptor beta chains listed below, sequenced in a study of cytomegalovirus exposure and HLA in healthy donors. The PCR made use of 60 Vbeta and 13 Jbeta primers. The table came from immunoSEQ multiplex PCR; TCRdb's copy has only in-frame clones and leaves some out. The sample comprises some 40,000 clones, about 85% of which are singletons, and around 3% rests with the top ten. Material: PBMCs. These receptors came from a man between 50 and 59 years old in good health and CMV-seronegative.

The chain carries TRBV4-3 and TRBJ1-1; the D gene is possibly TRBD1 (5 bases). Looked up from germline, CDR1 is LGHNA and CDR2 is YSLEER. Between the trimmed V and J ends, which lost 0 bases and 3 bases, there was a span of 14 bases. The CDR3 sequence is 16 residues long. The CDR3 DNA follows: TGCGCCAGCAGCCAAGATTTGGGGCGGTGGGACACTGAAGCTTTCTTT. This codes for CASSQDLGRWDTEAFF.

The chain joins TRBV4-3 to TRBJ2-1, with 8 bases identical to TRBD1. CDR1 and CDR2 (germline): LGHNA, YSLEER. The CDR3 is 16 residues long. J gave up 3 bases and V 0 bases, and 4 bases lay outside the gene matches. CDR3 residues: CASSQEPGGGYNEQFF. The DNA for the CDR3 is TGCGCCAGCAGCCAAGAGCCAGGGGGCGGCTACAATGAGCAGTTCTTC.

This chain uses TRBV4-3 with TRBJ1-6, with TRBD1 matching over 7 bases. V shed 4 bases, J shed 6 bases, and the junction held 6 bases outside the gene matches. Per the germline V gene, CDR1 is LGHNA and CDR2 is YSLEER. CDR3 size: 15 residues. For the CDR3, the DNA is TGCGCCAGCAGCCTCCGCAGGGGGACTAATTCACCCCTCCACTTT. This codes for CASSLRRGTNSPLHF.

This clone has just a few counts. CDR3 bases: TGTGCCAGCAGCGTAGGACAGGGAAACACAGATACGCAGTATTTT. Translated: CASSVGQGNTDTQYF. This chain uses TRBV7-9 with TRBJ2-3; 8 bases align to TRBD1. Per the germline V gene, CDR1 is SEHNR and CDR2 is FQNEAQ (reference sequence). The CDR3 loop spans 15 amino acids. Losses at the gene ends were 5 bases for V and 2 bases for J; bases not matched to a gene: 6. Full variable domain (remainder filled in from reference TRBV7-9 and TRBJ2-3): DTGVSQNPRHKITKRGQNVTFRCDPISEHNRLYWYRQTLGQGPEFLTYFQNEAQLEKSRLLSDRFSAERPKGSFSTLEIQRTEQGDSAMYLCASSVGQGNTDTQYFGPGTRLTVL.

The genes are TRBV5-4 and TRBJ2-5; 7 bases fit TRBD1. Trimming took 1 base from V and 5 from J; bases not matched to a gene: 2. The germline V gene has CDR1 SGHNT and CDR2 YYREEE (reference sequence). The CDR3 consists of 13 residues. CDR3 DNA: TGTGCCAGCAGCTTGAGGGGGCGGGAGACCCAGTACTTC. Translation: CASSLRGRETQYF.

The V gene is TRBV11-2, the J gene TRBJ1-2, with unresolved D. This CDR3 has 12 residues. The germline V and J ends were trimmed by 4 bases and 2 bases, with 5 bases remaining between them. Looked up from germline, CDR1 is SGHAT and CDR2 is FQNNGV. CDR3 sequence reads: CASSSLNYGYTF. The CDR3 DNA sequence: TGTGCCAGCAGCTCCTTAAACTATGGCTACACCTTC.

The genes are TRBV7-9 and TRBJ1-1, with D possibly TRBD1 on 5 matching bases. Germline V CDR1 and CDR2: SEHNR, FQNEAQ (reference sequence). The CDR3 contains 15 residues. V was pared by 3 bases and J by 3 bases, with 14 bases between. CDR3 amino acids: CASSLYGPGDTEAFF. The CDR3 coding sequence is TGTGCCAGCAGCTTGTACGGACCGGGGGACACTGAAGCTTTCTTT.

V usage is TRBV7-2 and J usage is TRBJ1-5, with D uncertain. The V end was cut by 5 bases, the J end by 2 bases, with 13 bases between. This CDR3 region has 15 residues. The germline V gene has CDR1 SGHTA and CDR2 FQGNSA. In DNA form, the CDR3 reads TGTGCCAGCAGCCCCGGAGAGGGAGGCAATCAGCCCCAGCATTTT. Protein sequence: CASSPGEGGNQPQHF. Supplemented by reference TRBV7-2 and TRBJ1-5, the full variable domain reads GAGVSQSPSNKVTEKGKDVELRCDPISGHTALYWYRQSLGQGLEFLIYFQGNSAPDKSGLPSDRFSAERTGGSVSTLTIQRTQQEDSAVYLCASSPGEGGNQPQHFGDGTRLSIL.

This clone was detected once. V and J are TRBV27 and TRBJ2-5, with 8 positions matching TRBD2. The V and J ends lost 3 bases and 4 bases, in that order; junction bases with no gene match: 16. The CDR3 has 18 amino acids. CDR1 and CDR2 (germline): MNHEY, SMNVEV (reference sequence). The CDR3 protein is CASSFRPGSGRRGETQYF. The CDR3 bases are TGTGCCAGCAGTTTCAGGCCCGGAAGCGGGAGAAGAGGAGAGACCCAGTACTTC.

The V and J genes are TRBV19 and TRBJ2-1; D not resolved. Between the trimmed V and J ends, which lost 5 bases and 3 bases, there was a span of 17 bases. Germline lookup yields CDR1 LNHDA and CDR2 SQIVND (reference sequence). This CDR3 spans 16 amino acids. CDR3 in amino acids: CASSRIPLDFYNEQFF. For the CDR3, the DNA is TGTGCCAGTAGTCGCATACCCCTAGACTTCTACAATGAGCAGTTCTTC. The full variable domain, completed using reference TRBV19 and TRBJ2-1, is DGGITQSPKYLFRKEGQNVTLSCEQNLNHDAMYWYRQDPGQGLRLIYYSQIVNDFQKGDIAEGYSVSREKKESFPLTVTSAQKNPTAFYLCASSRIPLDFYNEQFFGPGTRLTVL.

This clone was seen just once. The genes are TRBV4-3 and TRBJ2-5; 7 bases line up with TRBD2. The V gene end was trimmed by 4 bases and the J gene end by 3 bases; junction bases not matched to a gene: 5. This CDR3 spans 14 amino acids. CDR1 is LGHNA and CDR2 is YSLEER in the germline V gene. The CDR3 here is CASSPGLGKETQYF. As DNA, the CDR3 is TGCGCCAGCAGCCCCGGACTAGGGAAAGAGACCCAGTACTTC.

This chain uses TRBV10-3 with TRBJ2-1; 14 nucleotides line up with TRBD2. Trimming cost V 3 bases and J 0 bases; bases outside gene matches: 16. The germline gives CDR1 ENHRY, CDR2 SYGVKD. This CDR3 comprises 22 residues. In nucleotides, the CDR3 is TGTGCCATCAGTGACCCCGGGACTAGCGGGAGTATGGGAATAAGCTCCTACAATGAGCAGTTCTTC. The encoded protein is CAISDPGTSGSMGISSYNEQFF.

The rearrangement uses TRBV28 and TRBJ2-7, with a weak D call TRBD2 (6 bases). V was trimmed by 5 bases and J by 3 bases, leaving 14 bases between them. CDR3 length: 14 residues. The germline gives CDR1 MDHEN, CDR2 SYDVKM. The CDR3 is CASSPGSGNYEQYF. DNA of the CDR3: TGTGCCAGCAGTCCAGGTAGCGGCAACTACGAGCAGTACTTC.

J is TRBJ2-5 and V is TRBV25-1, with 12 bases identical to TRBD1. Trimming took 6 bases from V and 4 from J; bases not matched to a gene: 6. The CDR3 has 15 residues. CDR1 MGHDK and CDR2 SYGVNS come from the germline V gene. For the CDR3, the DNA is TGTGCCAGCAGCGGGACAGGGGGCACGGGAGAGACCCAGTACTTC. Protein: CASSGTGGTGETQYF.

V usage is TRBV27 and J usage is TRBJ2-7, with a possible D match to TRBD2 (5 bases). From germline, CDR1 is MNHEY and CDR2 SMNVEV (reference sequence). This CDR3 comprises 14 residues. V was cut by 3 bases and J by 2 bases, with 11 bases left in between. The CDR3 here is CASSFGVVPYEQYF. The CDR3 coding sequence is TGTGCCAGCAGTTTCGGGGTTGTCCCCTACGAGCAGTACTTC.

The V call is TRBV12-5, the J call TRBJ2-5; no definite D call. The assigned J gene may be wrong: the sequence end matches TRBJ2-7 better. CDR1 is LGHNT and CDR2 is FRNRAP in the germline V gene. There are 15 residues in the CDR3. The CDR3 loop reads CASGLAPTGVYEQYF. In DNA form, the CDR3 reads TGTGCTAGTGGTTTGGCCCCTACGGGTGTCTACGAGCAGTACTTC.

This clone has a handful of counts. The CDR3 coding sequence is TGTGCCAGCAGTTTACCCAATCACAGGAGCACCGGGGAGCTGTTTTTT. Translation: CASSLPNHRSTGELFF. The V call is TRBV28, the J call TRBJ2-2; D perhaps matches TRBD1 (5 bases). The CDR3 runs 16 residues. Germline CDR1 is MDHEN and CDR2 is SYDVKM. V was clipped by 2 bases and J by 4 bases, with 14 bases between them.

The chain joins TRBV19 to TRBJ1-2; TRBD1 aligns across 8 bases. Unmatched junction bases numbered 5, after V lost 4 bases and J lost 4 bases. CDR1 and CDR2 from the germline V gene are LNHDA and SQIVND (reference sequence). The CDR3 consists of 14 residues. The CDR3 spells CASSTQGAAYGYTF. The CDR3 DNA follows: TGTGCCAGTAGTACCCAGGGGGCCGCCTATGGCTACACCTTC.

The V and J genes are TRBV18 and TRBJ1-3, with unresolved D. V lost 2 bases to trimming and J lost 8 bases, with 19 bases between them. Germline lookup yields CDR1 KGHSH and CDR2 LQKENI. The CDR3 totals 16 residues. CDR3 amino acids: CASSPTSGPLMDTIYF. As DNA, the CDR3 is TGTGCCAGCTCACCAACCTCAGGCCCCTTGATGGACACCATATATTTT. Looking up the rest from reference TRBV18 and TRBJ1-3 gives the full variable domain: NAGVMQNPRHLVRRRGQEARLRCSPMKGHSHVYWYRQLPEEGLKFMVYLQKENIIDESGMPKERFSAEFPKEGPSILRIQQVVRGDSAAYFCASSPTSGPLMDTIYFGEGSWLTVV.

The chain links TRBV25-1 to TRBJ2-5; D may be TRBD1 (6 bases). Trimming pared 6 bases from V and 0 bases from J, leaving 11 bases between. Germline values: CDR1 MGHDK, CDR2 SYGVNS. The CDR3 length is 14 residues. The CDR3 spells CASSGTLYQETQYF. The CDR3 DNA reads as TGTGCCAGCAGCGGGACACTGTACCAAGAGACCCAGTACTTC.

This clone was counted a single time. The sample has other DNA sequences that encode this CDR3 too. The chain couples TRBV7-8 to TRBJ2-1; D possibly corresponds to TRBD2 (6 bases). With 0 bases removed from V and 2 bases from J, the gap between germline ends came to 8 bases. CDR3 length: 15 amino acids. Per the germline V gene, CDR1 is SGHVS and CDR2 is FQNEAQ. The CDR3 loop is CASSLAGGAYNEQFF. DNA for the CDR3: TGTGCCAGCAGCTTAGCGGGGGGAGCCTACAATGAGCAGTTCTTC. Full variable domain (outside the CDR3, taken from reference TRBV7-8 and TRBJ2-1): GAGVSQSPRYKVAKRGQDVALRCDPISGHVSLFWYQQALGQGPEFLTYFQNEAQLDKSGLPSDRFFAERPEGSVSTLKIQRTQQEDSAVYLCASSLAGGAYNEQFFGPGTRLTVL.

This clone was counted a single time. The chain couples TRBV5-1 to TRBJ2-3, with D possibly being TRBD2 (5 bases). The CDR3 spans 16 residues. Germline assignment: CDR1 SGHRS and CDR2 YFSETQ. Trimming stripped 0 bases from V and 2 bases from J, with 13 bases between. The CDR3 loop is CASSLGGSLDTDTQYF. The CDR3 DNA is TGCGCCAGCAGCTTGGGAGGGTCCCTTGACACAGATACGCAGTATTTT.